Listed here are 25 T cell receptor beta chains from one sample, sequenced in a study of blood T cell repertoires in COVID-19. Libraries were prepared by immunoSEQ multiplex PCR; TCRdb keeps only in-frame clonotypes and omits some of them. The sample has 60,000 to 70,000 clones; 85% are singletons. Source material: peripheral blood. These TCRs come from a man older than 75 with acute or convalescent COVID-19.

The V gene is TRBV7-8, the J gene TRBJ1-2, with TRBD1 matching over 8 bases. The CDR3 is made up of 18 amino acids. Trimming at V came to 0 bases and at J to 7 bases, leaving 16 bases not matched to a gene. Germline V gene lookup returns CDR1 SGHVS and CDR2 FQNEAQ. CDR3 nucleotide sequence: TGTGCCAGCAGCTTAGCGAAGGGACAGGTCCGCTTGCTTGGTGGCTACACCTTC. Amino acid sequence: CASSLAKGQVRLLGGYTF.

This clone was counted a single time. V is TRBV11-2 and J is TRBJ1-2; a weak D match, TRBD1 (6 bases). This CDR3 region has 14 residues. CDR1 and CDR2 (germline): SGHAT, FQNNGV. V was cut by 5 bases and J by 1 base, with 11 bases left in between. CDR3 in amino acids: CASSPDRHNYGYTF. Written as DNA, the CDR3 is TGTGCCAGCAGCCCCGACAGGCATAACTATGGCTACACCTTC.

The V and J genes are TRBV30 and TRBJ1-5; TRBD1 might be the D (6 bases). Deletions cut 2 bases from V and 7 bases from J, with 18 bases between. CDR1 and CDR2 from the germline V gene are GTSNPN and SVGIG (reference sequence). The length of the CDR3 is 15 residues. CDR3 in amino acids: CAWSPGVGGRQPQHF. CDR3 in DNA: TGTGCCTGGAGTCCCGGGGTTGGGGGCCGACAGCCCCAGCATTTT.

CDR3 coding DNA: TGTGCCAGCAGCCCCTCGGGACTAGCGGGGGCAACAGATACGCAGTATTTT. Encoded protein: CASSPSGLAGATDTQYF. The chain couples TRBV9 to TRBJ2-3, with TRBD2 identical over 14 bases. The trim removed 4 bases at V and 3 bases at J, leaving 7 bases unmatched. The length of the CDR3 is 17 residues. CDR1 is SGDLS, CDR2 YYNGEE, per germline.

The CDR3 here is CASSSRGITGTGELFF. In DNA, the CDR3 is TGTGCCAGCAGCTCCCGGGGAATCACGGGCACCGGGGAGCTGTTTTTT. The chain joins TRBV5-4 to TRBJ2-2, with D possibly matching TRBD2 (5 bases). CDR1 is SGHNT and CDR2 is YYREEE in the germline V gene (reference sequence). The CDR3 runs 16 residues. V was shortened by 3 bases and J by 4 bases, with 16 bases between the two germline ends.

The J gene is TRBJ2-7, the V gene TRBV19; 8 positions agree with TRBD1. Germline CDR1 and CDR2: LNHDA and SQIVND (reference sequence). This CDR3 comprises 13 residues. V trimming: 5 bases; J trimming: 7 bases; junction bases outside the gene matches: 7. The CDR3 region has the DNA TGTGCCAGTAGTTCCACAGGGGGATGGGAGCAGTACTTC. Its translation: CASSSTGGWEQYF.

This rearrangement joins TRBV7-2 to TRBJ2-3; 10 bases line up with TRBD2. Germline loops: CDR1 SGHTA, CDR2 FQGNSA. Unmatched junction bases numbered 8, after V lost 1 base and J lost 4 bases. The CDR3 runs 17 residues. Here the CDR3 reads CASSLVLLAGVSDTQYF. The CDR3 DNA reads as TGTGCCAGCAGCTTAGTGCTCCTAGCGGGAGTTTCAGATACGCAGTATTTT. The full variable domain, with the rest looked up from reference TRBV7-2 and TRBJ2-3, is GAGVSQSPSNKVTEKGKDVELRCDPISGHTALYWYRQSLGQGLEFLIYFQGNSAPDKSGLPSDRFSAERTGGSVSTLTIQRTQQEDSAVYLCASSLVLLAGVSDTQYFGPGTRLTVL.

The gene calls are TRBV7-2 and TRBJ2-3; TRBD2 might be the D (6 bases). Trimming pared 2 bases from V and 0 bases from J, leaving 9 bases between. Germline V gene data show CDR1 as SGHTA and CDR2 as FQGNSA. The CDR3 has 15 residues. CDR3 coding DNA: TGTGCCAGCAGCTTAACCGGGACTAGCACAGATACGCAGTATTTT. Its protein is CASSLTGTSTDTQYF.

Points on this clone: At the DNA level, this CDR3 is encoded by other sequences in the same sample as well. The chain uses TRBV12-3 or TRBV12-4 and TRBJ1-1; possible D gene TRBD1, 5 bases. This CDR3 is 13 amino acids long. V was clipped by 2 bases and J by 2 bases, with 6 bases between them. In DNA, the CDR3 is TGTGCCAGCAGTTTACAGGGTAACACTGAAGCTTTCTTT. Its translation: CASSLQGNTEAFF.

This clone was picked up one time. The V and J genes are TRBV9 and TRBJ2-3; TRBD2 matches at 10 bases. Per germline, CDR1 SGDLS and CDR2 YYNGEE. V trimming: 1 base; J trimming: 6 bases; junction bases outside the gene matches: 11. The CDR3 sequence is 17 residues long. The CDR3: CASSVLAGGLGSDTQYF. The CDR3 bases are TGTGCCAGCAGCGTATTAGCGGGAGGACTTGGCAGCGATACGCAGTATTTT. The full variable domain, its missing parts supplied by reference TRBV9 and TRBJ2-3, is DSGVTQTPKHLITATGQRVTLRCSPRSGDLSVYWYQQSLDQGLQFLIQYYNGEERAKGNILERFSAQQFPDLHSELNLSSLELGDSALYFCASSVLAGGLGSDTQYFGPGTRLTVL.

The genes are TRBV7-2 and TRBJ2-1, with 9 bases that match TRBD2. CDR1 is SGHTA and CDR2 is FQGNSA in the germline V gene. This CDR3 contains 17 residues. The trim removed 5 bases at V and 0 bases at J, leaving 8 bases unmatched. CDR3 in amino acids: CASSPDSGRGSYNEQFF. The CDR3 coding sequence is TGTGCCAGCAGCCCAGATAGCGGGAGAGGCTCCTACAATGAGCAGTTCTTC.

The chain joins TRBV2 to TRBJ2-1; 8 nucleotides align to TRBD1. This CDR3 region has 16 residues. V shed 4 bases, J shed 2 bases, and the junction held 7 bases outside the gene matches. Germline V gene lookup returns CDR1 SNHLY and CDR2 FYNNEI. The chain's CDR3 is CASSAYRGLTYNEQFF. Written as DNA, the CDR3 is TGTGCCAGCAGTGCTTACAGGGGGTTAACCTACAATGAGCAGTTCTTC.

The V gene is TRBV21-1, the J gene TRBJ1-3; the listed D gene, TRBD1, was not tested against the DNA. TRBV21-1 is a listed pseudogene. The CDR3 length is 15 residues. DNA of the CDR3: TGTGCCAGCATCCCAGGGTCCCTAGGCGGAAACACCATATATTTT. It encodes CASIPGSLGGNTIYF.

This clone has a handful of counts. This chain connects TRBV11-3 to TRBJ2-5; no clear D gene. V was trimmed by 3 bases and J by 2 bases, leaving 10 bases between them. Looked up from germline, CDR1 is SGHNT and CDR2 is YENEEA. The CDR3 sequence is 14 residues long. The CDR3: CASSFSYGQETQYF. CDR3 in DNA: TGTGCCAGCAGCTTCTCGTACGGGCAAGAGACCCAGTACTTC.

The CDR3 sequence is CATSDWAGGSSYNEQFF. The CDR3, as DNA: TGTGCCACCAGTGATTGGGCGGGAGGGAGCTCCTACAATGAGCAGTTCTTC. V gene TRBV24-1 combines with J gene TRBJ2-1, with TRBD2 matching over 9 bases. The CDR3 runs to 17 residues. Germline V gives CDR1 KGHDR, CDR2 SFDVKD. The junction had 4 bases not matched to a gene; V was cut back by 2 bases and J by 0 bases.

The chain recombines TRBV5-1 with TRBJ2-3; 9 bases agree with TRBD1. This CDR3 contains 14 residues. Germline V CDR1 and CDR2: SGHRS, YFSETQ. The ends lost 4 bases at V and 5 bases at J; junction bases unmatched: 5. The CDR3 DNA is TGCGCCAGCAGCGCCCTGGACAGGGGAGATACGCAGTATTTT. It is translated as CASSALDRGDTQYF.

The V gene is TRBV24-1, the J gene TRBJ1-1; a weak D match, TRBD1 (6 bases). Germline assignment: CDR1 KGHDR and CDR2 SFDVKD. The V end lost 3 bases, the J end lost 11 bases, and 21 bases lay between the germline ends. The CDR3 is 15 amino acids. In DNA form, the CDR3 reads TGTGCCACCAGTGATCCACGACAGGACGCTCGGAGCGCTTTCTTT. Translated, it gives CATSDPRQDARSAFF.

The chain combines TRBV15 with TRBJ2-7; TRBD2 is a possible D gene (5 bases). V dropped 1 base and J dropped 3 bases, with 16 bases sitting between them. CDR1 LNHNV and CDR2 YYDKDF come from the germline V gene (reference sequence). The CDR3 runs to 16 residues. The CDR3 DNA reads TGTGCCACCAGCAGAGGCGGTGGTAGCGACATCTACGAGCAGTACTTC. Amino acid sequence: CATSRGGGSDIYEQYF.

This sequence joins TRBV10-3 and TRBJ1-6; TRBD1 matches 10 bases. The trim removed 8 bases at V and 7 bases at J, leaving 8 bases unmatched. The germline CDR1 and CDR2 sequences are ENHRY and SYGVKD. This CDR3 comprises 15 residues. The CDR3 is CAISREGQGNSPLHF. CDR3 DNA: TGTGCCATCTCAAGGGAGGGACAGGGGAATTCACCCCTCCACTTT.

With respect to this clone: The junction departs from the called germline gene at one end, perhaps through a read error. The chain joins TRBV7-2 to TRBJ1-6, with no clear D. The germline V gene encodes CDR1 SGHTA and CDR2 FQGNSA. This CDR3 comprises 9 residues. The CDR3 loop is CASSDNSGF. The CDR3 DNA reads TGTGCCAGCTCAGATAACTCGGGCTTT.

The chain is built from TRBV19 and TRBJ2-6; 7 positions match TRBD1. This CDR3 has 17 residues. Germline-derived CDR1 and CDR2 are LNHDA and SQIVND (reference sequence). The ends lost 3 bases at V and 3 bases at J; junction bases unmatched: 8. The CDR3 DNA reads as TGTGCCAGTAGTATTCAGGTAGGGGGCTATGGGGCCAACGTCCTGACTTTC. As protein: CASSIQVGGYGANVLTF.

The rearrangement links TRBV11-2 to TRBJ2-7, with 8 nucleotides matching TRBD2. CDR3 length equals 15 residues. J gave up 0 bases and V 5 bases, and 6 bases lay outside the gene matches. Germline CDR1 reads SGHAT; CDR2 reads FQNNGV. CDR3 DNA: TGTGCCAGCAGCCCCAGCGGGGGCAGCTCCTACGAGCAGTACTTC. Amino acids: CASSPSGGSSYEQYF.

The chain uses TRBV3-1 (or the pseudogene TRBV3-2) and TRBJ2-7, with D possibly TRBD2 on 6 matching bases. Deletions cut 4 bases from V and 0 bases from J, with 16 bases between. Germline V CDR1 and CDR2: LGHDT, YNNKEL (reference sequence). This CDR3 comprises 16 residues. CDR3 in amino acids: CASSLRGGGVSYEQYF. CDR3 sequence (DNA): TGTGCCAGCAGCCTCCGGGGAGGCGGGGTCTCCTACGAGCAGTACTTC.

The chain is built from TRBV27 and TRBJ1-1; TRBD1 might be the D (5 bases). The V gene lost 4 bases and the J gene lost 0 bases, with 9 bases spanning the gap. Germline-derived CDR1 and CDR2 are MNHEY and SMNVEV (reference sequence). The CDR3 has 14 residues. As DNA, the CDR3 is TGTGCCAGCAGTTCCAGGGACTTGAACACTGAAGCTTTCTTT. Amino acids: CASSSRDLNTEAFF.

The CDR3 is CASASGANTEAFF. In DNA form, the CDR3 reads TGTGCCAGTGCCTCAGGGGCTAACACTGAAGCTTTCTTT. The rearrangement joins TRBV19 to TRBJ1-1; a possible D gene is TRBD1 (6 bases). The CDR3 runs to 13 residues. V gave up 8 bases and J gave up 2 bases, with 12 bases separating them. CDR1 is LNHDA, CDR2 SQIVND, per germline (reference sequence).